These 21 T cell receptor beta chains originate from one sample sequenced in a study of blood T cell repertoires in COVID-19. Profiled with immunoSEQ multiplex PCR; TCRdb holds only in-frame clones, not every one. The sample holds a few hundred thousand clones; roughly 90% are singletons and the top ten take less than 20%. Material: PBMCs or T cells enriched from blood (not recorded which). The source of these receptors is a woman aged 30 to 39 who had recovered from COVID-19.

CDR3 sequence: CASSLRGQATGELFF. The CDR3 DNA sequence: TGTGCCAGCAGCTTAAGGGGACAGGCGACCGGGGAGCTGTTTTTT. The genes are TRBV7-3 and TRBJ2-2; the match to TRBD1 covers 8 bases. Germline V gives CDR1 SGHTA, CDR2 FQGTGA. V dropped 1 base and J dropped 5; count of bases not matched to a gene: 3. This CDR3 comprises 15 residues.

The chain couples TRBV19 to TRBJ1-2, with TRBD1 matching 7 bases. With V trimmed by 6 bases and J by 4 bases, 8 bases remained unmatched. The CDR3 is 14 residues long. From germline, CDR1 is LNHDA and CDR2 SQIVND (reference sequence). The CDR3 DNA is TGTGCCAGTAGCTTGGGGACAGCTTCCTATGGCTACACCTTC. This codes for CASSLGTASYGYTF.

This rearrangement joins TRBV9 to TRBJ2-7, with TRBD2 identical over 9 bases. Germline V gene lookup returns CDR1 SGDLS and CDR2 YYNGEE. The CDR3 is made up of 15 amino acids. Trimming cost V 0 bases and J 4 bases; bases outside gene matches: 5. CDR3 bases: TGTGCCAGCAGCGTAGATAGCGGGGGATCATACGAGCAGTACTTC. Protein sequence: CASSVDSGGSYEQYF.

For this clone: The sample has other DNA sequences that encode this CDR3 too. The rearrangement uses TRBV6-5 and TRBJ2-7, with 7 bases aligning to TRBD2. The CDR3 sequence is 13 residues long. The V segment lost 2 bases and the J segment 4 bases; nucleotides outside the gene matches: 2. Germline loops: CDR1 MNHEY, CDR2 SVGAGI. DNA of the CDR3: TGTGCCAGCAGTTACGGCGGGAGTTACGAGCAGTACTTC. Translation gives CASSYGGSYEQYF.

This rearrangement joins TRBV19 to TRBJ1-4; D is ambiguous. This CDR3 has 14 amino acids. Germline CDR1 LNHDA, CDR2 SQIVND (reference sequence). Trimming pared 9 bases from V and 4 bases from J, leaving 15 bases between. In DNA form, the CDR3 reads TGTGCCAGCCGACCCGGACTAATTAATGAAAAACTGTTTTTT. Translated, it gives CASRPGLINEKLFF.

This clone has a handful of counts. The chain has TRBV27 and TRBJ2-4; D possibly corresponds to TRBD2 (6 bases). CDR1 and CDR2 (germline): MNHEY, SMNVEV (reference sequence). CDR3 length equals 17 residues. V lost 1 base and J 6 bases, leaving 19 bases between the germline ends. The CDR3 DNA sequence: TGTGCCAGCAGTTTATTGCGGACGGGGGTATCGGGAAACATTCAGTACTTC. Translating it yields CASSLLRTGVSGNIQYF.

The chain has TRBV5-1 and TRBJ2-7, with 8 bases lining up with TRBD2. Germline loops: CDR1 SGHRS, CDR2 YFSETQ. J gave up 3 bases and V 1 base, and 3 bases lay outside the gene matches. This CDR3 has 14 amino acids. The DNA of the CDR3 is TGCGCCAGCAGCTTGAGTAGCGGGGACTACGAGCAGTACTTC. Its protein product is CASSLSSGDYEQYF.

The genes are TRBV6-5 and TRBJ2-7, with 9 bases identical to TRBD1. This CDR3 region has 15 residues. The J segment lost 0 bases and the V segment lost 6 bases, leaving 6 bases of the junction unmatched. The germline gives CDR1 MNHEY, CDR2 SVGAGI. CDR3 in DNA: TGTGCCAGCAGCCCAGGACAGGGGATCTCCTACGAGCAGTACTTC. Amino acid sequence: CASSPGQGISYEQYF.

This chain uses TRBV29-1 with TRBJ2-3, with TRBD2 matching over 12 bases. The CDR3 spans 15 residues. V lost 8 bases and J lost 6; bases outside the gene matches: 12. Germline V gene data show CDR1 as SQVTM and CDR2 as ANQGSEA. The CDR3 DNA is TGCAGCTTCGAACTAGCGGGAGGACTTTGGGATACGCAGTATTTT. It is translated as CSFELAGGLWDTQYF.

The rearrangement uses TRBV2 and TRBJ2-7, with 13 bases lining up with TRBD2. The CDR3 length is 14 residues. J was trimmed by 2 bases and V by 7 bases; bases with no gene match: 2. Looked up from germline, CDR1 is SNHLY and CDR2 is FYNNEI. For the CDR3, the DNA is TGTGCCAGCATCGGGACTAGCGGGGCCTACGAGCAGTACTTC. Translation: CASIGTSGAYEQYF.

The V and J genes are TRBV3-1 (or the pseudogene TRBV3-2) and TRBJ2-7; TRBD1 agrees at 8 bases. The CDR3 contains 13 residues. After removal of 4 bases from V and 5 bases from J, the junction contained 4 bases not matched to a gene. The germline gives CDR1 LGHDT, CDR2 YNNKEL (reference sequence). For the CDR3, the DNA is TGTGCCAGCAGCCCGACAGGGGTTAACGAGCAGTACTTC. This sequence encodes CASSPTGVNEQYF.

The chain carries TRBV5-1 and TRBJ1-2; 8 positions agree with TRBD1. CDR3 size: 14 residues. With 4 bases clipped from V and 4 bases from J, the junction kept 6 bases outside the gene matches. Germline-derived CDR1 and CDR2 are SGHRS and YFSETQ. CDR3 coding DNA: TGCGCCAGCAGCCCGACAGGGGACGGCTATGGCTACACCTTC. Its translation: CASSPTGDGYGYTF.

The chain carries TRBV13 and TRBJ2-1; the match to TRBD2 covers 10 bases. J lost 7 bases, V lost 2 bases, and 11 bases had no gene match. CDR1 is PRHDT, CDR2 FYEKMQ, per germline (reference sequence). The CDR3 contains 17 residues. CDR3 coding DNA: TGTGCCAGCAGCTTACGGGAGAGCGGGGGGGCGTGGAATGAGCAGTTCTTC. This encodes CASSLRESGGAWNEQFF.

The genes are TRBV15 and TRBJ2-7, with 7 bases identical to TRBD2. Trimming at V came to 2 bases and at J to 2 bases, leaving 6 bases not matched to a gene. CDR1 is LNHNV and CDR2 is YYDKDF in the germline V gene (reference sequence). The length of the CDR3 is 15 residues. The CDR3 is CATSRSTSAAYEQYF. For the CDR3, the DNA is TGTGCCACCAGCAGAAGTACTAGCGCAGCCTACGAGCAGTACTTC.

The CDR3 sequence: CASSLALTSDSTGELFF. CDR3 DNA: TGTGCCAGCAGCTTAGCGCTGACTAGCGATTCGACCGGGGAGCTGTTTTTT. The chain uses TRBV7-2 and TRBJ2-2; 8 bases are shared with TRBD2. Looked up from germline, CDR1 is SGHTA and CDR2 is FQGNSA. This CDR3 is 17 amino acids long. V lost 0 bases to trimming and J lost 5 bases; unmatched junction nucleotides: 8.

The J gene is TRBJ1-6, the V gene TRBV7-2, with no clear D. CDR1 and CDR2 from the germline V gene are SGHTA and FQGNSA. CDR3 size: 16 residues. V lost 2 bases and J lost 9, with 17 bases in between. CDR3 amino acids: CASSLMGRSLGSPLHF. The CDR3 region has the DNA TGTGCCAGCAGCTTAATGGGCCGCTCTTTGGGTTCACCCCTCCACTTT.

V and J are TRBV5-1 and TRBJ1-5; no clear D. Germline V gives CDR1 SGHRS, CDR2 YFSETQ. This CDR3 has 13 amino acids. Deletions cut 2 bases from V and 6 bases from J, with 9 bases between. The CDR3 nucleotides read TGCGCCAGCAGCTTTAACCCGGGTCAGCCCCAGCATTTT. Protein product: CASSFNPGQPQHF.

The chain uses TRBV4-3 and TRBJ1-2, with 8 bases identical to TRBD1. This CDR3 has 17 amino acids. V gave up 0 bases and J gave up 4 bases; unmatched junction bases: 10. Germline values: CDR1 LGHNA, CDR2 YSLEER. The CDR3 loop reads CASSQDLGTGASYGYTF. The CDR3, as DNA: TGCGCCAGCAGCCAAGATTTAGGGACAGGAGCTAGCTATGGCTACACCTTC.

This chain uses TRBV2 with TRBJ1-1; tentative D call: TRBD1 (6 bases). The germline V gene encodes CDR1 SNHLY and CDR2 FYNNEI. Trimming shortened V by 2 bases and J by 4 bases, and 14 bases separated the two germline ends. The CDR3 sequence is 15 residues long. The CDR3 sequence: CASSETGKVGTEAFF. CDR3 nucleotide sequence: TGTGCCAGCAGTGAAACAGGGAAGGTTGGCACTGAAGCTTTCTTT.

In nucleotides, the CDR3 is TGTGCCAGCAGTTCAGCGGGGGCGTCTAGCACAGATACGCAGTATTTT. Its translation is CASSSAGASSTDTQYF. This rearrangement joins TRBV28 to TRBJ2-3; 8 bases agree with TRBD2. The ends lost 4 bases at V and 0 bases at J; junction bases unmatched: 6. Germline V gene sequence: CDR1 MDHEN, CDR2 SYDVKM. The CDR3 totals 16 residues.

The J gene is TRBJ2-7, the V gene TRBV7-2; 9 nucleotides agree with TRBD2. Germline CDR1 SGHTA, CDR2 FQGNSA. The CDR3 runs 15 residues. J lost 4 bases, V lost 0 bases, and 4 bases had no gene match. The CDR3 spells CASSLAFSGGYEQYF. CDR3 nucleotide sequence: TGTGCCAGCAGCTTAGCTTTTAGCGGGGGTTACGAGCAGTACTTC. Combining the CDR3 with reference TRBV7-2 and TRBJ2-7 gives the whole variable domain GAGVSQSPSNKVTEKGKDVELRCDPISGHTALYWYRQSLGQGLEFLIYFQGNSAPDKSGLPSDRFSAERTGGSVSTLTIQRTQQEDSAVYLCASSLAFSGGYEQYFGPGTRLTVT.